Below are 7 T cell receptor beta chains sequenced from a single sample in a study of tumor-infiltrating lymphocytes in primary liver carcinoma. Investigators took RNA and DNA out together from roughly 21-30 mg of unsorted bulk tissue. The authors made TCR beta cDNA from approximately 500 ng total RNA with a constant-region primer. Three nested multiplex PCR rounds, a slightly modified ARM-PCR, produced the libraries for TCR beta. The opening two PCR rounds, approximately 10 cycles each, paired TRBV1-TRBV30 forward primers with a C-beta reverse primer. TCRdb analysed the multiplex PCR reads with MiXCR anew, one entry per CDR3 protein. The sample yields about 100,000 distinct CDR3 sequences, about 70% seen once. The sequencing sample was made of liver tumor tissue from sampling region 2. Subset of the sample: tumor region T2, inferior pole. Receptors were obtained from a woman aged 55-69 years with primary liver carcinoma and hepatitis B virus infection.

A note on this clonotype: One end of the junction fails to match germline, which may point to a read error. The chain uses TRBV11-2 and TRBJ2-1; 13 bases are shared with TRBD2. CDR3 length: 17 residues. CDR1 is SGHAT, CDR2 FQNNGV, per germline. CDR3 residues: CASSRRLAGGPGDERFF. The CDR3 DNA reads as TGCGCCAGCAGCAGGAGACTAGCGGGAGGACCGGGGGATGAGCGGTTCTTC. The variable domain in full, completed from reference TRBV11-2 and TRBJ2-1, reads EAGVAQSPRYKIIEKRQSVAFWCNPISGHATLYWYQQILGQGPKLLIQFQNNGVVDDSQLPKDRFSAERLKGVDSTLKIQPAKLEDSAVYLCASSRRLAGGPGDERFFGPGTRLTVL.

As regards this clonotype: At one of its ends the junction is not consistent with the germline gene, which may arise from a read error. The chain couples TRBV12-3 or TRBV12-4 to TRBJ2-1; D might be TRBD1 (5 bases). The CDR3 spans 11 residues. CDR3 region: CASSRQHERFF. CDR3 in DNA: TGTGCCAGCAGTAGACAGCATGAGCGGTTCTTC.

Note on this clonotype: The DNA is omitted, as the CDR3 cannot be located on it reliably, and the CDR3 follows TCRdb's listing. V gene TRBV11-2 combines with J gene TRBJ1-2. Germline loops: CDR1 SGHAT, CDR2 FQNNGV. The CDR3 comprises 15 residues, both ends counted. CDR3 in amino acids: CAGSLDLGANYGCTF.

A remark on this clonotype: A junction end diverges from the germline sequence, so it may reflect a read error. The chain recombines TRBV6-6 with TRBJ1-1; D may be TRBD1 (5 bases). The CDR3 loop spans 13 amino acids. CDR1 and CDR2 (germline): MNHNY, SVGAGI (reference sequence). The CDR3 is CASSLQGLTEASF. The CDR3 DNA sequence: TGTGCCAGCAGCTTGCAGGGACTAACTGAAGCTTCCTTT.

The rearrangement joins TRBV12-3 or TRBV12-4 to TRBJ2-1; 9 nucleotides match TRBD1. The CDR3 totals 16 residues. The CDR3 region has the DNA TGTTCTAGCAGTTCTCGCCCACGGGACAGGGACAATGAGCAGTTCTTC. Its translation: CSSSSRPRDRDNEQFF.

There are many counts of this clonotype. The chain joins TRBV30 to TRBJ1-6; D is ambiguous. Looked up from germline, CDR1 is GTSNPN and CDR2 is SVGIG (reference sequence). The ends were cut back, 3 bases at V and 6 bases at J, with 15 bases in the middle. This CDR3 is built from 15 residues. Written as DNA, the CDR3 is TGTGCCTGGAGGTACCGGGATCGACGTAATTCACCCCTCCACTTT. Translating gives CAWRYRDRRNSPLHF.

Note on this clonotype: A read error may be the cause here, since a much bigger clone is one base away. This chain links TRBV28 with TRBJ1-2, with D uncertain. The germline CDR1 and CDR2 sequences are MDHEN and SYDVKM. The CDR3 runs 14 residues. CDR3 in amino acids: CTSSLELGKMGYTF. CDR3 DNA: TGTACCAGCAGTTTAGAACTGGGGAAGATGGGCTACACCTTC.